This T cell receptor (beta chain) was obtained from a study of OX40 agonist ivuxolimab in advanced cancers. About the research overall: In three patients, partial responses were observed, one with hepatocellular carcinoma and two with cutaneous melanoma. Notes on the study in general: Low clonal expansion, among the lowest seen, marked partial responders at 0.1-3.0 mg/kg. At doses 0.1 to 3.0 mg/kg, CD4+ and CD8+ clones expanded.

Repertoires were generated with immunoSEQ multiplex PCR, while TCRdb's copy carries only in-frame clones and drops some. The sample holds 15,000 to 20,000 clones, more than 75% seen once. The CDR3 is 16 residues long. In germline, CDR1 is SGHAT, CDR2 FQNNGV. Trimming left V 5 bases short and J 6 bases short, with 19 bases between. Notes on this clone: Its antigen is undetermined.

The receptor was isolated from an adult with an advanced solid tumor such as melanoma, head and neck, liver or kidney cancer. This specimen consisted of CD4+ or CD8+ T cells sorted from blood, obtained in a trial of the OX40 agonist ivuxolimab. This chain uses TRBV11-2 with TRBJ1-4, with D uncertain. CDR3 sequence reads: CASSPPSSGRDEKLFF. In DNA form, the CDR3 reads TGTGCCAGCAGCCCCCCGTCATCCGGAAGAGATGAAAAACTGTTTTTT.